This T cell receptor (beta chain) was identified in a study of cytomegalovirus exposure and HLA in healthy donors. Findings of the study overall: A list of more than 150 TCR beta chains associated with cytomegalovirus was given. Later analysis identified a missense DCLRE1C variant that was linked to TCR beta V- and J-gene trimming.

With respect to this clone: The antigen is unknown.

PCR primers comprised 60 Vbeta and 13 Jbeta primers. Assay used: immunoSEQ multiplex PCR; TCRdb lists only in-frame clones, some missing. The sample consists of some 190,000 clones, 75% to 85% of them appearing once. The germline V gene has CDR1 SEHNR and CDR2 FQNEAQ (reference sequence). The CDR3 is 14 residues long. The germline V and J ends were trimmed by 5 bases and 4 bases, with 14 bases remaining between them. This sequence joins TRBV7-9 and TRBJ1-2; D gene unclear. This receptor was identified in a woman in her 30s in good health and CMV-seropositive. Sample: PBMCs. The CDR3 bases are TGTGCCAGCAGCCCGACCCCAGGTCGCTATGGCTACACCTTC. Its protein is CASSPTPGRYGYTF.